These T cell receptor beta chains were read from a single sample in a study of blood T cells in healthy people across ages. TCRdb fed the 5' RACE reads into MiXCR, producing one record per CDR3 protein. Of 800,000 or so distinct CDR3 sequences listed, just under 25% are singletons. This same sample was also taken into another study, of T cells of mothers and their children.

Sequenced material: blood. These receptors came from a boy aged 5-17 years in good health. CDR3s include the opening cysteine and the closing phenylalanine or tryptophan. The order of the fields is CDR3 protein, CDR3 DNA, V gene, clone size, D gene, J gene. D genes are given only for firm matches. Expanded clones get a size class; other rows say once, few or many, or leave the size out.

CDR3: CASSLGQGEVKNIQYF
DNA: TGTGCCAGCAGCTTAGGACAGGGGGAGGTCAAAAACATTCAGTACTTC
V: TRBV11-2
size: NA
D: TRBD1
J: TRBJ2-4

CDR3: CSVGGQSTYEQYF
DNA: TGCAGCGTGGGTGGACAGTCCACCTACGAGCAGTACTTC
V: TRBV29-1
size: few
D: NA
J: TRBJ2-7

CDR3: CASSYSSGRAWYNEQFF
DNA: TGTGCCAGCAGTTACTCCAGCGGGAGGGCTTGGTACAATGAGCAGTTCTTC
V: TRBV6-5
size: NA
D: TRBD2
J: TRBJ2-1

CDR3: CSASPTQYEQYF
DNA: TGCAGTGCTAGTCCGACTCAATACGAGCAGTACTTC
V: TRBV20-1
size: few
D: NA
J: TRBJ2-7

CDR3: CASSLMREKLFF
DNA: TGTGCCAGCAGTTTGATGAGAGAAAAACTGTTTTTT
V: TRBV12-3/TRBV12-4
size: NA
D: NA
J: TRBJ1-4

CDR3: CASSHTGSSGELFF
DNA: TGTGCCAGCAGCCATACAGGGTCGAGCGGGGAGCTGTTTTTT
V: TRBV9
size: few
D: NA
J: TRBJ2-2

CDR3: CASARTGGDGYTF
DNA: TGTGCTAGTGCTAGGACAGGAGGTGATGGCTACACCTTC
V: TRBV12-5
size: few
D: TRBD1
J: TRBJ1-2

CDR3: CASSPRVGRGLDYGYTF
DNA: TGTGCCAGCAGCCCTCGGGTGGGCAGGGGGCTGGATTATGGCTACACCTTC
V: TRBV7-2
size: NA
D: TRBD1
J: TRBJ1-2

CDR3: CASSFLRTGAFPKFF
DNA: TGTGCCAGCAGTTTCCTCAGAACAGGCGCGTTTCCGAAGTTCTTC
V: TRBV28
size: NA
D: NA
J: TRBJ2-1

CDR3: CASSPGEGAFF
DNA: TGTGCCAGCTCACCAGGGGAAGGAGCTTTCTTT
V: TRBV18
size: NA
D: NA
J: TRBJ1-1

CDR3: CASSQDLSGRDNEQFF
DNA: TGCGCCAGCAGCCAAGATTTAAGCGGGAGGGATAATGAGCAGTTCTTC
V: TRBV4-3
size: few
D: TRBD2
J: TRBJ2-1

CDR3: CASSLPFSGSWGEQFF
DNA: TGTGCCAGCAGCTTACCATTTAGCGGGAGTTGGGGTGAGCAGTTCTTC
V: TRBV7-9
size: NA
D: TRBD2
J: TRBJ2-1

CDR3: CASSQDRTSAKQETQYF
DNA: TGTGCCAGCAGCCAAGATCGGACTAGCGCGAAACAAGAGACCCAGTACTTC
V: TRBV14
size: NA
D: TRBD2
J: TRBJ2-5

CDR3: CASSLYEYEQYF
DNA: TGTGCCAGCAGTTTATACGAATACGAGCAGTACTTC
V: TRBV12-3/TRBV12-4
size: many
D: NA
J: TRBJ2-7

CDR3: CASSGDRHQETQYF
DNA: TGTGCCAGCAGTGGGGACAGACACCAAGAGACCCAGTACTTC
V: TRBV2
size: NA
D: TRBD1
J: TRBJ2-5

CDR3: CASSVEASGGYEQYF
DNA: TGTGCCAGCAGCGTAGAGGCTAGCGGGGGCTACGAGCAGTACTTC
V: TRBV9
size: NA
D: TRBD2
J: TRBJ2-7

CDR3: CASSGGYEQYF
DNA: TGTGCCAGCAGTGGGGGCTACGAGCAGTACTTC
V: TRBV5-5
size: many
D: NA
J: TRBJ2-7

CDR3: CASSPRVFEEETQYF
DNA: TGTGCCAGCAGCCCCAGGGTTTTTGAAGAAGAGACCCAGTACTTC
V: TRBV7-2
size: NA
D: NA
J: TRBJ2-5

CDR3: CASSLGGTGGQETQYF
DNA: TGTGCCAGCAGCTTAGGAGGGACAGGGGGCCAAGAGACCCAGTACTTC
V: TRBV11-2
size: many
D: TRBD1
J: TRBJ2-5

CDR3: CASSLGGTDTEAFF
DNA: TGCGCCAGCAGCTTAGGGGGCACGGACACTGAAGCTTTCTTT
V: TRBV5-1
size: few
D: TRBD1
J: TRBJ1-1

CDR3: CASSLNPTANTEAFF
DNA: TGTGCCAGCAGTCTCAACCCGACGGCGAACACTGAAGCTTTCTTT
V: TRBV27
size: NA
D: NA
J: TRBJ1-1

CDR3: CASSLTSGRAFSYNEQFF
DNA: TGCGCCAGTAGCCTGACTAGCGGGAGGGCGTTCTCCTACAACGAGCAGTTCTTC
V: TRBV4-1
size: NA
D: TRBD2
J: TRBJ2-1

CDR3: CASSPPMDSSNSPLHF
DNA: TGTGCCAGCAGCCCCCCAATGGACAGCAGTAATTCACCCCTCCACTTT
V: TRBV14
size: NA
D: NA
J: TRBJ1-6

CDR3: CASSQTPGQVGNTIYF
DNA: TGTGCCAGCAGCCAGACACCGGGACAGGTGGGAAACACCATATATTTT
V: TRBV3-1
size: NA
D: TRBD1
J: TRBJ1-3